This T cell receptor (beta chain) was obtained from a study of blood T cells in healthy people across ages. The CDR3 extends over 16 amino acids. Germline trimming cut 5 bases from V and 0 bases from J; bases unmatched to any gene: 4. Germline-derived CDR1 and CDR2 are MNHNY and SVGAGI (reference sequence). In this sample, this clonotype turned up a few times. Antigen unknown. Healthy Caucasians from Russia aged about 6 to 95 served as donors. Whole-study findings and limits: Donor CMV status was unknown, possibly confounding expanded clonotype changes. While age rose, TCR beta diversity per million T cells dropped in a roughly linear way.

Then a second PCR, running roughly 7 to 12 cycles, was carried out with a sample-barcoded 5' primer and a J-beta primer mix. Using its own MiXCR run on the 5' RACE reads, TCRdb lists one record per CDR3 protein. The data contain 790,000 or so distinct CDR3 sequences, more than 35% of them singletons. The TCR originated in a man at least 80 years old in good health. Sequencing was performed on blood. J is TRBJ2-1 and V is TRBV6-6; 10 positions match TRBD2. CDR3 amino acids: CASSIASGGSYNEQFF. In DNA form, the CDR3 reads TGTGCCAGCAGTATAGCTAGCGGGGGCTCCTACAATGAGCAGTTCTTC.